The 11 T cell receptor beta chains below were found in one sample sequenced in a study of blood T cell repertoires in COVID-19. Measured with immunoSEQ multiplex PCR; TCRdb has only the in-frame clones, and not every one. Of more than 40,000 clones listed, about nine tenths were seen once; the top ten hold approximately 16%. Sequences were obtained from peripheral blood. The origin of the receptors is a human donor in a cohort sampled during active COVID-19.

V gene TRBV5-1 combines with J gene TRBJ2-7, with a possible D match to TRBD2 (6 bases). Between the trimmed V and J ends, which lost 0 bases and 8 bases, there was a span of 18 bases. Germline V lookup: CDR1 SGHRS, CDR2 YFSETQ. CDR3 length: 15 residues. The CDR3, as DNA: TGCGCCAGCAGCTTGGCGGGACTCTTGGTCGCTCAGCAGTACTTC. Encoded protein: CASSLAGLLVAQQYF.

This rearrangement joins TRBV5-5 to TRBJ1-2, with D maybe TRBD1 (6 bases). The germline V gene has CDR1 SGHKS and CDR2 YYEKEE (reference sequence). Trimming took off 0 bases at V and 5 bases at J, with 14 bases between the two ends. The CDR3 is 15 amino acids. CDR3 DNA: TGTGCCAGCAGCTTGGCTGGTCAGGGGATATATGGCTACACCTTC. Translation gives CASSLAGQGIYGYTF. Combining the CDR3 with reference TRBV5-5 and TRBJ1-2 gives the whole variable domain DAGVTQSPTHLIKTRGQQVTLRCSPISGHKSVSWYQQVLGQGPQFIFQYYEKEERGRGNFPDRFSARQFPNYSSELNVNALLLGDSALYLCASSLAGQGIYGYTFGSGTRLTVV.

The chain recombines TRBV9 with TRBJ2-5, with TRBD2 as a possible D gene (6 bases). With 7 bases removed from V and 5 bases from J, the gap between germline ends came to 15 bases. The CDR3 totals 13 residues. The germline gives CDR1 SGDLS, CDR2 YYNGEE. The CDR3 nucleotides are TGTGCCAGCGCACCTGGGACTCGTGAGACCCAGTACTTC. Translated, it gives CASAPGTRETQYF.

The chain employs TRBV4-1 and TRBJ2-3; the D gene is possibly TRBD2 (5 bases). The CDR3 covers 15 residues. The V end lost 1 base, the J end lost 1 base, and 9 bases lay between the germline ends. Germline lookup yields CDR1 MGHRA and CDR2 YSYEKL. In DNA, the CDR3 is TGCGCCAGCAGCCAAGCACGGCGGGGCACAGATACGCAGTATTTT. Protein sequence: CASSQARRGTDTQYF.

This chain connects TRBV29-1 to TRBJ2-2; TRBD1 agrees at 7 bases. Germline values: CDR1 SQVTM, CDR2 ANQGSEA. The CDR3 extends over 14 amino acids. V trimming: 6 bases; J trimming: 0 bases; junction bases outside the gene matches: 4. DNA for the CDR3: TGCAGCGTCTTGGGGACAGCGAACACCGGGGAGCTGTTTTTT. It yields the protein CSVLGTANTGELFF.

The rearrangement uses TRBV18 and TRBJ1-3; D is unclear. This CDR3 is 13 amino acids long. In germline, CDR1 is KGHSH, CDR2 LQKENI. The V end lost 7 bases, the J end lost 0 bases, and 7 bases lay between the germline ends. CDR3 amino acids: CASLLSSGNTIYF. DNA for the CDR3: TGTGCCAGCTTACTAAGCTCTGGAAACACCATATATTTT.

The chain couples TRBV24-1 to TRBJ2-7; 7 bases match TRBD1. Trimming removed 4 bases from V and 9 bases from J; junction bases left unmatched: 8. Germline V gene data show CDR1 as KGHDR and CDR2 as SFDVKD. This CDR3 has 13 amino acids. The CDR3 loop reads CATSEPTGVGQYF. The CDR3 DNA reads TGTGCCACCAGTGAGCCCACAGGGGTTGGGCAGTACTTC.

This sequence joins TRBV15 and TRBJ1-6, with no clear D. The germline CDR1 and CDR2 sequences are LNHNV and YYDKDF (reference sequence). Deletions cut 1 base from V and 7 bases from J, with 14 bases between. This CDR3 has 16 amino acids. CDR3 coding DNA: TGTGCCACCAGCAGAGGGGAGGTGATAGGAAATTCACCCCTCCACTTT. Translation: CATSRGEVIGNSPLHF.

V is TRBV5-4 and J is TRBJ1-1, with a possible D match to TRBD1 (6 bases). Germline loops: CDR1 SGHNT, CDR2 YYREEE (reference sequence). Trimming removed 3 bases from V and 0 bases from J, with 12 bases in between. CDR3 size: 15 residues. The CDR3 nucleotides read TGTGCCAGCAGCTCCGATCCAGGGGTGAACACTGAAGCTTTCTTT. It yields the protein CASSSDPGVNTEAFF.

As for this clone: Other DNA sequences in this sample translate to the same CDR3. V gene TRBV11-1 combines with J gene TRBJ1-6, with TRBD1 matching over 8 bases. The CDR3 extends over 14 amino acids. V shed 5 bases, J shed 7 bases, and the junction held 4 bases outside the gene matches. CDR1 is SGHAT and CDR2 is FQDESV in the germline V gene (reference sequence). CDR3 in amino acids: CASSRTGNNSPLHF. For the CDR3, the DNA is TGTGCCAGCAGCCGGACAGGGAACAATTCACCCCTCCACTTT.

The chain uses TRBV19 and TRBJ2-7; TRBD1 aligns across 7 bases. This CDR3 spans 13 amino acids. The germline CDR1 and CDR2 sequences are LNHDA and SQIVND (reference sequence). The trim removed 4 bases at V and 2 bases at J, leaving 2 bases unmatched. This CDR3 is CASSSTGAYEQYF. The CDR3 DNA reads as TGTGCCAGTAGTAGCACAGGGGCCTACGAGCAGTACTTC.